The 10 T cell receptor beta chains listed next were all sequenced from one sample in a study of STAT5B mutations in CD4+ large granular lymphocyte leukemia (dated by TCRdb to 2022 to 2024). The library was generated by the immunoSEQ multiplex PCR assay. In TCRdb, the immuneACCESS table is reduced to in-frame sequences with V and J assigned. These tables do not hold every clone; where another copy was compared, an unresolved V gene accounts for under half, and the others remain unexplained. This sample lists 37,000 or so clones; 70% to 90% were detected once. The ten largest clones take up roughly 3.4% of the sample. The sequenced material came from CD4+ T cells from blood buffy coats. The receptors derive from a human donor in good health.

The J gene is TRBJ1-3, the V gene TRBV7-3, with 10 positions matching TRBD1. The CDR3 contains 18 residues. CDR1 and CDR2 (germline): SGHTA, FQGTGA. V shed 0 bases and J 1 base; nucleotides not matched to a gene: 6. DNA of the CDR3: TGTGCCAGCAGCTTAACGAGGCGACAGGGGGCTTCTGGAAACACCATATATTTT. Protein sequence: CASSLTRRQGASGNTIYF.

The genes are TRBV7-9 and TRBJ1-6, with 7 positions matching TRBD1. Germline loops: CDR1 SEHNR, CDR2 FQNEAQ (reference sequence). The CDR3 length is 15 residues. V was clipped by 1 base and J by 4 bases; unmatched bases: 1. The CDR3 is CASSLGDRYNSPLHF. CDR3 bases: TGTGCCAGCAGCTTAGGGGACAGATATAATTCACCCCTCCACTTT.

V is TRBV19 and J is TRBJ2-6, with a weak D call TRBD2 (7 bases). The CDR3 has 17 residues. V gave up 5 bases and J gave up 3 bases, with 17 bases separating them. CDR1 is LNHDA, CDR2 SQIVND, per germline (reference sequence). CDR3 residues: CASSAWGGGNGANVLTF. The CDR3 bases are TGTGCCAGTAGTGCCTGGGGGGGCGGGAATGGGGCCAACGTCCTGACTTTC.

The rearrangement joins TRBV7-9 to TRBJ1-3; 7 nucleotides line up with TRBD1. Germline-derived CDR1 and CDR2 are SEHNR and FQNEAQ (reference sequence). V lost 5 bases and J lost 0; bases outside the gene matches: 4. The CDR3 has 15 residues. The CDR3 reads CASSQGGTSGNTIYF. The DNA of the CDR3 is TGTGCCAGCAGCCAAGGGGGCACCTCTGGAAACACCATATATTTT.

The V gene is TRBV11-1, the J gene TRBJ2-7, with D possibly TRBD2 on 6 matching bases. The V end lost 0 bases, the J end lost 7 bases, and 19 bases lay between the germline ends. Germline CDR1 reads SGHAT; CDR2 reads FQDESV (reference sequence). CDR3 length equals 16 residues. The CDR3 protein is CASSLAGGTAPREQYF. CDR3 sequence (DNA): TGTGCCAGCAGCTTAGCGGGCGGGACGGCTCCCCGGGAGCAGTACTTC.

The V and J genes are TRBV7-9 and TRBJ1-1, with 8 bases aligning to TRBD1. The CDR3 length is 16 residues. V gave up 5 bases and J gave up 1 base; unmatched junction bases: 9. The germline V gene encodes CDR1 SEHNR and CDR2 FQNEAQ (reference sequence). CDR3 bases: TGTGCCAGCAGCGCCGGGACAGGAGTATCGAACACTGAAGCTTTCTTT. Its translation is CASSAGTGVSNTEAFF.

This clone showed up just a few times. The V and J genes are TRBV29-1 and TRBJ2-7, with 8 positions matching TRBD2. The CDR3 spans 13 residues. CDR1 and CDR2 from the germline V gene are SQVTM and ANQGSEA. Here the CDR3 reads CSIAGQGLHEQYF. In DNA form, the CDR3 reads TGCAGTATAGCGGGGCAGGGGTTGCACGAGCAGTACTTC.

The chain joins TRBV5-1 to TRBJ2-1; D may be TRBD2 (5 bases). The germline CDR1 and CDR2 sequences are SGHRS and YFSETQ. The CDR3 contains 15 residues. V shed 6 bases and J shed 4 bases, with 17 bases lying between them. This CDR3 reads CASNGRDLNYNEQFF. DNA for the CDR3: TGCGCCAGCAACGGCCGGGATCTCAATTACAATGAGCAGTTCTTC.

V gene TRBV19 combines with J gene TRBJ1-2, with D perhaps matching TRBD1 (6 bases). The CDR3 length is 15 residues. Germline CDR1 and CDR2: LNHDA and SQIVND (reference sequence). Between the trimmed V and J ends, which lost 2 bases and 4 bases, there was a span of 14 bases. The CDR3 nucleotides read TGTGCCAGTAGTATAAACAGGGAAGGAATCTATGGCTACACCTTC. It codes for CASSINREGIYGYTF.

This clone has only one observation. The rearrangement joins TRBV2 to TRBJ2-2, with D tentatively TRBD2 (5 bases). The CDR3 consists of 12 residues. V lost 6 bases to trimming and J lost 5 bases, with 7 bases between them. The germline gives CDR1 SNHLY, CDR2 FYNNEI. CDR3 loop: CASRPGTGELFF. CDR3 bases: TGTGCCAGCAGACCGGGGACCGGGGAGCTGTTTTTT.